Listed below are T cell receptor beta chains from one sample, sequenced in a study of cytomegalovirus exposure and HLA in healthy donors. Generated by immunoSEQ multiplex PCR, the TCRdb table keeps only in-frame clones and is missing some. The sample gives about 70,000 clones, 55% to 75% of which show up once; about a tenth is in the top ten. The sample was PBMCs. These receptors were taken from a woman in her twenties or thirties in good health and CMV-seronegative. Both conserved end residues are part of each CDR3. The order of the fields is J gene, D gene, V gene, clone size, CDR3 protein, CDR3 DNA. A D gene is named only where the DNA matches it firmly. Clone size is not always given. Where it is, it says once, few, many or a class for expanded clones.

j_gene: TRBJ2-7; d_gene: TRBD1; v_gene: TRBV9; abundance: once; CDR3aa: CASSRLQGAAHEQYF; CDR3nt: TGTGCCAGCAGCAGGCTACAGGGGGCGGCCCACGAGCAGTACTTC
j_gene: TRBJ1-4; d_gene: TRBD1; v_gene: TRBV25-1; abundance: once; CDR3aa: CASREGTGDEKLFF; CDR3nt: TGTGCCAGCAGGGAGGGAACAGGGGACGAAAAACTGTTTTTT
j_gene: TRBJ2-2; d_gene: -; v_gene: TRBV21-1; abundance: -; CDR3aa: CASSKAGQGNTGELFF; CDR3nt: TGTGCCAGCAGCAAAGCGGGACAGGGGAACACCGGGGAGCTGTTTTTT
j_gene: TRBJ2-1; d_gene: -; v_gene: TRBV30; abundance: -; CDR3aa: CAWSLGLGGDRMNEQFF; CDR3nt: TGTGCCTGGAGTTTAGGTTTAGGGGGGGACAGGATGAATGAGCAGTTCTTC
j_gene: TRBJ1-2; d_gene: TRBD1; v_gene: TRBV7-8; abundance: -; CDR3aa: CASSLPVGQGSYGYTF; CDR3nt: TGTGCCAGCAGCCTCCCGGTGGGACAGGGGAGCTATGGCTACACCTTC
j_gene: TRBJ2-2; d_gene: TRBD1; v_gene: TRBV6-4; abundance: few; CDR3aa: CATGTGVNTGELFF; CDR3nt: TGTGCCACCGGGACAGGGGTTAACACCGGGGAGCTGTTTTTT
j_gene: TRBJ1-5; d_gene: -; v_gene: TRBV14; abundance: -; CDR3aa: CASSQDRGQPQHF; CDR3nt: TGTGCCAGCAGCCAAGATCGAGGCCAGCCCCAGCATTTT
j_gene: TRBJ1-4; d_gene: -; v_gene: TRBV15; abundance: -; CDR3aa: CATTEGVGVDEKLFF; CDR3nt: TGTGCCACCACCGAGGGGGTCGGGGTTGACGAAAAACTGTTTTTT
j_gene: TRBJ2-7; d_gene: TRBD1; v_gene: TRBV19; abundance: -; CDR3aa: CASSFGRGYEQYF; CDR3nt: TGTGCCAGTAGTTTTGGCAGGGGGTACGAGCAGTACTTC
j_gene: TRBJ2-7; d_gene: -; v_gene: TRBV6-1; abundance: few; CDR3aa: CASSERGGAGSYEQYF; CDR3nt: TGTGCCAGCAGTGAACGTGGAGGGGCAGGATCCTACGAGCAGTACTTC
j_gene: TRBJ1-5; d_gene: TRBD1; v_gene: TRBV6-1; abundance: few; CDR3aa: CASRGQYNQPQHF; CDR3nt: TGTGCCAGCAGGGGACAGTACAATCAGCCCCAGCATTTT
j_gene: TRBJ2-7; d_gene: -; v_gene: TRBV7-2; abundance: -; CDR3aa: CASSSHYEQYF; CDR3nt: TGTGCCAGCAGTTCCCACTACGAGCAGTACTTC
j_gene: TRBJ2-1; d_gene: -; v_gene: TRBV7-3; abundance: -; CDR3aa: CASSYAGMGSTEQFF; CDR3nt: TGTGCCAGCAGCTACGCCGGGATGGGCTCCACGGAACAGTTCTTC
j_gene: TRBJ2-2; d_gene: TRBD1; v_gene: TRBV27; abundance: -; CDR3aa: CASRGTGYTGELFF; CDR3nt: TGTGCCAGCAGAGGGACAGGGTACACCGGGGAGCTGTTTTTT
j_gene: TRBJ2-5; d_gene: TRBD1; v_gene: TRBV5-1; abundance: -; CDR3aa: CASSSPTGWIRDQETQYF; CDR3nt: TGCGCCAGCAGCTCCCCGACAGGGTGGATCAGGGACCAAGAGACCCAGTACTTC
j_gene: TRBJ1-2; d_gene: -; v_gene: TRBV28; abundance: -; CDR3aa: CASSFKSRGYTF; CDR3nt: TGTGCCAGCAGTTTTAAGTCGAGGGGCTACACCTTC
j_gene: TRBJ2-7; d_gene: TRBD1; v_gene: TRBV7-9; abundance: -; CDR3aa: CASSLTAAGGKEQYF; CDR3nt: TGTGCCAGCAGCTTGACGGCGGCAGGGGGCAAGGAGCAGTACTTC
j_gene: TRBJ2-3; d_gene: -; v_gene: TRBV6-5; abundance: -; CDR3aa: CASSYSNRGTDTQYF; CDR3nt: TGTGCCAGCAGTTACTCGAACCGGGGCACAGATACGCAGTATTTT
j_gene: TRBJ2-5; d_gene: -; v_gene: TRBV11-2; abundance: -; CDR3aa: CASSLNAGTSEEGQYF; CDR3nt: TGTGCCAGCAGCTTAAACGCGGGGACCTCCGAGGAGGGCCAGTACTTC
j_gene: TRBJ2-7; d_gene: TRBD1; v_gene: TRBV29-1; abundance: -; CDR3aa: CSVHGNRGDEQYF; CDR3nt: TGCAGCGTCCATGGGAACAGGGGCGACGAGCAGTACTTC
j_gene: TRBJ1-4; d_gene: -; v_gene: TRBV7-3; abundance: -; CDR3aa: CASSELGLEGEKLFF; CDR3nt: TGTGCCAGCAGCGAGCTCGGGCTAGAGGGAGAAAAACTGTTTTTT
j_gene: TRBJ1-6; d_gene: -; v_gene: TRBV4-3; abundance: few; CDR3aa: CASSHGLSGTPLHF; CDR3nt: TGCGCCAGCAGCCATGGACTTTCGGGCACACCTCTCCACTTT
j_gene: TRBJ2-5; d_gene: -; v_gene: TRBV5-1; abundance: few; CDR3aa: CASSEGGAEETQYF; CDR3nt: TGCGCCAGCAGCGAGGGGGGGGCCGAAGAGACCCAGTACTTC